These T cell receptor beta chains were read from a single sample in a study of blood T cell repertoires in COVID-19. Only in-frame clones appear in the TCRdb table, and some are missing; sequencing was by immunoSEQ multiplex PCR. The table records 130,000 to 150,000 clones, about 80% of them present only once. What was sequenced was peripheral blood. These receptors all stem from a human donor in a cohort sampled during active COVID-19. Both conserved end residues are part of each CDR3. The order of the fields is V gene, D gene, J gene, clone size, CDR3 protein, CDR3 DNA. The D gene is left open where the match is weak. Some rows have no size entry. The others give once, few or many, or a class for an expanded clone.

V gene: TRBV7-3
D gene: TRBD1
J gene: TRBJ2-2
clone size: .
CDR3 protein: CASRLTGGETGELFF
CDR3 DNA: TGTGCCAGCAGGCTGACAGGGGGTGAAACCGGGGAGCTGTTTTTT

V gene: TRBV4-1
D gene: .
J gene: TRBJ2-2
clone size: .
CDR3 protein: CASSQVGTSTNTGELFF
CDR3 DNA: TGCGCCAGCAGCCAAGTGGGGACTTCGACTAACACCGGGGAGCTGTTTTTT

V gene: TRBV5-4
D gene: .
J gene: TRBJ2-4
clone size: .
CDR3 protein: CASSSRDAKNIQYF
CDR3 DNA: TGTGCCAGCAGCTCCAGGGATGCCAAAAACATTCAGTACTTC

V gene: TRBV3-1/TRBV3-2
D gene: TRBD1
J gene: TRBJ2-1
clone size: .
CDR3 protein: CASSQLRQGSPPESYNEQFF
CDR3 DNA: TGTGCCAGCAGCCAATTAAGACAGGGGAGCCCCCCCGAATCCTACAATGAGCAGTTCTTC

V gene: TRBV4-3
D gene: .
J gene: TRBJ2-7
clone size: .
CDR3 protein: CASSQVDRGSGYEQYF
CDR3 DNA: TGCGCCAGCAGCCAAGTTGATAGGGGAAGTGGCTACGAGCAGTACTTC

V gene: TRBV6-6
D gene: TRBD2
J gene: TRBJ2-5
clone size: .
CDR3 protein: CASFAAGGTETQYF
CDR3 DNA: TGTGCCAGCTTCGCTGCGGGGGGTACGGAGACCCAGTACTTC

V gene: TRBV30
D gene: .
J gene: TRBJ1-1
clone size: .
CDR3 protein: CAWGTGQTEAFF
CDR3 DNA: TGTGCCTGGGGAACAGGGCAAACTGAAGCTTTCTTT

V gene: TRBV6-2/TRBV6-3
D gene: TRBD2
J gene: TRBJ2-7
clone size: few
CDR3 protein: CASSYSGASRGEQYF
CDR3 DNA: TGTGCCAGCAGTTACAGCGGGGCGAGCCGGGGCGAGCAGTACTTC

V gene: TRBV5-1
D gene: .
J gene: TRBJ1-1
clone size: .
CDR3 protein: CASSSSGVSEAFF
CDR3 DNA: TGCGCCAGCAGCTCCTCGGGAGTATCTGAAGCTTTCTTT

V gene: TRBV15
D gene: .
J gene: TRBJ1-2
clone size: .
CDR3 protein: CATSEGFFGSVPNYGYTF
CDR3 DNA: TGTGCCACCAGCGAAGGTTTTTTCGGGTCTGTCCCGAACTATGGCTACACCTTC

V gene: TRBV9
D gene: TRBD1
J gene: TRBJ1-2
clone size: many
CDR3 protein: CASSVDGTGGNYGYTF
CDR3 DNA: TGTGCCAGCAGCGTAGATGGGACAGGGGGAAACTATGGCTACACCTTC

V gene: TRBV4-1
D gene: TRBD1
J gene: TRBJ2-1
clone size: .
CDR3 protein: CASSQDLAGGNEQFF
CDR3 DNA: TGCGCCAGCAGCCAAGATTTGGCAGGGGGCAATGAGCAGTTCTTC

V gene: TRBV9
D gene: TRBD2
J gene: TRBJ2-3
clone size: once
CDR3 protein: CASSVGLAGSDTQYF
CDR3 DNA: TGTGCCAGCAGCGTCGGGCTAGCGGGGTCAGATACGCAGTATTTT

V gene: TRBV6-5
D gene: .
J gene: TRBJ1-6
clone size: few
CDR3 protein: CASSPLPLHF
CDR3 DNA: TGTGCCAGCAGCCCCCTTCCCCTCCACTTT

V gene: TRBV7-2
D gene: TRBD2
J gene: TRBJ2-7
clone size: .
CDR3 protein: CASSLSGRDYEQYF
CDR3 DNA: TGTGCCAGCAGCTTATCGGGGAGGGATTACGAGCAGTACTTC

V gene: TRBV3-1/TRBV3-2
D gene: .
J gene: TRBJ2-1
clone size: .
CDR3 protein: CASSQDLNNEQFF
CDR3 DNA: TGTGCCAGCAGCCAAGATTTAAACAATGAGCAGTTCTTC

V gene: TRBV6-1
D gene: .
J gene: TRBJ1-4
clone size: .
CDR3 protein: CASSEAAFWQTNEKLFF
CDR3 DNA: TGTGCCAGCAGTGAAGCAGCGTTTTGGCAAACTAATGAAAAACTGTTTTTT

V gene: TRBV27
D gene: TRBD2
J gene: TRBJ2-5
clone size: .
CDR3 protein: CASSFPPWTSGGADETQYF
CDR3 DNA: TGTGCCAGCAGTTTCCCTCCCTGGACTAGCGGGGGGGCCGATGAGACCCAGTACTTC

V gene: TRBV24-1
D gene: .
J gene: TRBJ2-1
clone size: once
CDR3 protein: CATSDLGAGWVNEQFF
CDR3 DNA: TGTGCCACCAGTGATTTGGGGGCAGGGTGGGTCAATGAGCAGTTCTTC

V gene: TRBV24-1
D gene: .
J gene: TRBJ2-7
clone size: .
CDR3 protein: CATSDFVVSRASSYEQYF
CDR3 DNA: TGTGCCACCAGTGATTTCGTCGTGTCCAGGGCTAGCTCCTACGAGCAGTACTTC

V gene: TRBV11-3
D gene: TRBD2
J gene: TRBJ2-3
clone size: .
CDR3 protein: CASEGGGSDTQYF
CDR3 DNA: TGTGCCAGCGAGGGCGGGGGGTCAGATACGCAGTATTTT

V gene: TRBV3-1/TRBV3-2
D gene: TRBD1
J gene: TRBJ2-1
clone size: .
CDR3 protein: CASSSTGASSWDEQFF
CDR3 DNA: TGTGCCAGCAGCTCGACAGGGGCCTCCTCGTGGGATGAGCAGTTCTTC

V gene: TRBV29-1
D gene: .
J gene: TRBJ2-1
clone size: .
CDR3 protein: CSVYRTPNEQFF
CDR3 DNA: TGCAGCGTTTACCGGACTCCCAATGAGCAGTTCTTC

V gene: TRBV6-5
D gene: TRBD1
J gene: TRBJ1-4
clone size: .
CDR3 protein: CASRDRGNNEKLFF
CDR3 DNA: TGTGCCAGCAGGGACAGGGGGAATAATGAAAAACTGTTTTTT

V gene: TRBV7-8
D gene: .
J gene: TRBJ1-2
clone size: .
CDR3 protein: CASSLALGGSGYTF
CDR3 DNA: TGTGCCAGCAGCTTAGCGCTGGGAGGCAGTGGCTACACCTTC

V gene: TRBV7-6
D gene: TRBD1
J gene: TRBJ2-7
clone size: .
CDR3 protein: CASSRAGTGDYEQYF
CDR3 DNA: TGTGCCAGCAGCCGTGCCGGGACAGGAGACTACGAGCAGTACTTC

V gene: TRBV7-6
D gene: .
J gene: TRBJ2-7
clone size: .
CDR3 protein: CASSGRHGGEQYF
CDR3 DNA: TGTGCCAGCAGTGGGAGGCACGGGGGCGAGCAGTACTTC

V gene: TRBV7-2
D gene: .
J gene: TRBJ2-7
clone size: .
CDR3 protein: CASSLLTVSYEQYF
CDR3 DNA: TGTGCCAGCAGCCTCCTGACAGTTTCCTACGAGCAGTACTTC

V gene: TRBV12-2
D gene: .
J gene: TRBJ2-1
clone size: .
CDR3 protein: CASRLVRAGNNEQFF
CDR3 DNA: TGTGCAAGTCGCTTAGTCCGGGCAGGGAACAATGAGCAGTTCTTC

V gene: TRBV5-1
D gene: .
J gene: TRBJ2-7
clone size: .
CDR3 protein: CASSLEGSWEQYF
CDR3 DNA: TGCGCCAGCAGCTTGGAGGGGTCCTGGGAGCAGTACTTC

V gene: TRBV3-1/TRBV3-2
D gene: .
J gene: TRBJ1-4
clone size: few
CDR3 protein: CASRARGVNEKLFF
CDR3 DNA: TGTGCCAGCAGGGCCCGGGGGGTTAATGAAAAACTGTTTTTT

V gene: TRBV11-2
D gene: TRBD1
J gene: TRBJ1-5
clone size: .
CDR3 protein: CASSLGQNQPQHF
CDR3 DNA: TGTGCCAGCAGCTTGGGACAGAATCAGCCCCAGCATTTT

V gene: TRBV6-5
D gene: .
J gene: TRBJ2-5
clone size: .
CDR3 protein: CASSYLPGDLQETQYF
CDR3 DNA: TGTGCCAGCAGTTACCTCCCGGGAGACCTCCAAGAGACCCAGTACTTC

V gene: TRBV6-5
D gene: TRBD1
J gene: TRBJ1-5
clone size: .
CDR3 protein: CASSFQGGQPQHF
CDR3 DNA: TGTGCCAGCAGTTTTCAGGGGGGTCAGCCCCAGCATTTT

V gene: TRBV5-4
D gene: .
J gene: TRBJ2-1
clone size: .
CDR3 protein: CASSLSDEQFF
CDR3 DNA: TGTGCCAGCAGCTTGTCGGATGAGCAGTTCTTC

V gene: TRBV5-1
D gene: TRBD1
J gene: TRBJ1-2
clone size: .
CDR3 protein: CASSLGDRVRGYTF
CDR3 DNA: TGCGCCAGCAGCTTGGGGGACAGGGTGCGGGGCTACACCTTC

V gene: TRBV6-1
D gene: .
J gene: TRBJ1-1
clone size: .
CDR3 protein: CASSEEISRDLLAFF
CDR3 DNA: TGTGCCAGCAGTGAAGAGATTTCTCGAGACTTACTTGCTTTCTTT